Each of the 22 T cell receptor beta chains below was sequenced from the same sample in a study of regulatory T cells in long-lasting Graves disease. This sample's time point: persistent/refractory GD, antithyroid drugs over 5 years with positive TRAb. The authors made the TCR library using RNA they extracted from PBMCs. Sequencing libraries for TCR beta were prepared with iRepertoire HTBI primers and Arm-PCR of CDR3 regions. Each CDR3 protein is one row after TCRdb ran MiXCR on the multiplex PCR reads. The sample has 500,000 to 800,000 distinct CDR3 sequences, about 32% seen once; the top ten hold about two fifths. The source material was peripheral blood mononuclear cells (PBMCs), sampled when the disease was refractory, from a patient treated with antithyroid drugs. Every receptor here comes from a female donor with Graves disease.

The rearrangement joins TRBV6-1 to TRBJ1-5; D possibly corresponds to TRBD1 (6 bases). The CDR3 is 15 amino acids. Germline V gene data show CDR1 as MNHNS and CDR2 as SASEGT. With 5 bases removed from V and 2 bases from J, the gap between germline ends came to 13 bases. The CDR3 loop is CASSNRDLGNQPQHF. The CDR3 nucleotides read TGTGCCAGCAGTAACAGGGATCTCGGCAATCAGCCCCAGCATTTT.

The genes are TRBV19 and TRBJ1-2; the D gene is possibly TRBD1 (6 bases). Trimming took 3 bases from V and 6 from J, leaving 20 bases between them. The CDR3 covers 16 residues. The germline V gene encodes CDR1 LNHDA and CDR2 SQIVND (reference sequence). The CDR3 here is CASSMRVEGVRNGYTF. DNA of the CDR3: TGTGCCAGTAGTATGCGGGTCGAGGGGGTAAGGAATGGCTACACCTTC.

The chain employs TRBV30 and TRBJ2-7; no reliable D call. This CDR3 region has 12 residues. The V end lost 0 bases, the J end lost 6 bases, and 9 bases lay between the germline ends. The germline gives CDR1 GTSNPN, CDR2 SVGIG (reference sequence). As DNA, the CDR3 is TGTGCCTGGAGTGTATCCTGGTCCGAGCAGTACTTC. Its translation is CAWSVSWSEQYF.

This clonotype was seen a handful of times. V is TRBV11-3 and J is TRBJ2-2; perhaps TRBD2 as D (7 bases). Germline assignment: CDR1 SGHNT and CDR2 YENEEA. V lost 5 bases, J lost 4 bases, and 17 bases lay in between. CDR3 size: 16 residues. CDR3 bases: TGTGCCAGCAGCCGGAGGGGGGGGCAAGGCACCGGGGAGCTGTTTTTT. Translated: CASSRRGGQGTGELFF.

This clonotype was found a few times. The chain employs TRBV5-6 and TRBJ1-2; D remains unclear. Trimming pared 4 bases from V and 7 bases from J, leaving 14 bases between. Looked up from germline, CDR1 is SGHDT and CDR2 is YYEEEE. The CDR3 sequence is 13 residues long. CDR3 region: CASSLVGVGGYTF. The CDR3 DNA follows: TGTGCCAGCAGCCTGGTGGGTGTCGGTGGCTACACCTTC.

The chain is built from TRBV5-1 and TRBJ2-1, with 12 bases that match TRBD2. Unmatched junction bases numbered 4, after V lost 0 bases and J lost 9 bases. The CDR3 is 15 residues long. CDR1 and CDR2 (germline): SGHRS, YFSETQ. For the CDR3, the DNA is TGCGCCAGCAGCTTGGCTAGCGGGAGGGCCCTTGAGCAGTTCTTC. The encoded protein is CASSLASGRALEQFF.

This clonotype has at least ten counts. The chain uses TRBV15 and TRBJ1-1, with D perhaps matching TRBD1 (5 bases). The V end was cut by 0 bases, the J end by 5 bases, with 10 bases between. The length of the CDR3 is 14 residues. CDR1 is LNHNV, CDR2 YYDKDF, per germline (reference sequence). The CDR3: CATSRDQGGTEAFF. For the CDR3, the DNA is TGTGCCACCAGCAGAGATCAGGGTGGGACTGAAGCTTTCTTT. Full variable domain (remainder filled in from reference TRBV15 and TRBJ1-1): DAMVIQNPRYQVTQFGKPVTLSCSQTLNHNVMYWYQQKSSQAPKLLFHYYDKDFNNEADTPDNFQSRRPNTSFCFLDIRSPGLGDTAMYLCATSRDQGGTEAFFGQGTRLTVV.

This clonotype was found a few times. The chain joins TRBV6-1 to TRBJ1-2; no definite D call. This CDR3 has 13 residues. V lost 5 bases, J lost 8 bases, and 15 bases lay in between. Per the germline V gene, CDR1 is MNHNS and CDR2 is SASEGT. The chain's CDR3 is CASSQRTQGGYTF. CDR3 bases: TGTGCCAGCAGTCAGAGGACCCAAGGGGGCTACACCTTC.

The gene calls are TRBV29-1 and TRBJ1-1; 11 positions match TRBD1. With 6 bases clipped from V and 5 bases from J, the junction kept 5 bases outside the gene matches. CDR3 length: 13 amino acids. Germline CDR1 and CDR2: SQVTM and ANQGSEA. CDR3 sequence (DNA): TGCAGCGTCAGGGACAGGGGGAGGACTGAAGCTTTCTTT. Translation gives CSVRDRGRTEAFF.

This clonotype occurred a few times. This chain uses TRBV12-5 with TRBJ1-1; 11 bases are a match to TRBD1. The CDR3 loop spans 16 amino acids. With 5 bases clipped from V and 5 bases from J, the junction kept 10 bases outside the gene matches. Germline CDR1 reads LGHNT; CDR2 reads FRNRAP. This CDR3 is CASGDTSDRGRTEAFF. The CDR3 bases are TGTGCTAGTGGTGATACATCGGACAGGGGGCGGACTGAAGCTTTCTTT.

As regards this clonotype: This likely comes from a read error, as the CDR3 has no conserved phenylalanine or tryptophan at its end. No DNA is shown, since the ends of the CDR3 on it are uncertain; the CDR3 is the one TCRdb lists. The chain joins TRBV7-3 to TRBJ2-5; the table's TRBD2 call for D was not verified on the DNA. Ends included, the CDR3 has 8 residues. The germline V gene encodes CDR1 SGHTA and CDR2 FQGTGA. CDR3 sequence: CASSHLAG.

In its sample, this clonotype was seen once. V is TRBV12-3 or TRBV12-4 and J is TRBJ2-2; 8 nucleotides agree with TRBD2. Germline trimming cut 4 bases from V and 2 bases from J; bases unmatched to any gene: 9. This CDR3 has 17 amino acids. The CDR3 loop reads CASSSSSGSFNTGELFF. The CDR3 DNA follows: TGTGCCAGCAGTTCTTCCAGCGGGAGTTTCAACACCGGGGAGCTGTTTTTT.

For the CDR3, the DNA is TGCGCCAGCAGCCCTCAGGCGGGGGGGACCTCCTACGAGCAGTACTTC. It specifies CASSPQAGGTSYEQYF. The rearrangement uses TRBV5-1 and TRBJ2-7; 9 positions match TRBD2. Germline V CDR1 and CDR2: SGHRS, YFSETQ. J gave up 0 bases and V 4 bases, and 8 bases lay outside the gene matches. The CDR3 is 16 residues long.

In its sample, this clonotype was seen a few times. The chain couples TRBV12-5 to TRBJ2-6, with unresolved D. This CDR3 spans 16 amino acids. V lost 8 bases, J lost 1 base, and 15 bases lay in between. Germline CDR1 and CDR2: LGHNT and FRNRAP. CDR3 region: CASSNSLGSGANVLTF. Here the CDR3 DNA reads TGTGCTAGTTCGAACAGCCTAGGTTCTGGGGCCAACGTCCTGACTTTC. The full variable domain, in which reference TRBV12-5 and TRBJ2-6 provide the parts outside the CDR3, is DARVTQTPRHKVTEMGQEVTMRCQPILGHNTVFWYRQTMMQGLELLAYFRNRAPLDDSGMPKDRFSAEMPDATLATLKIQPSEPRDSAVYFCASSNSLGSGANVLTFGAGSRLTVL.

This clonotype was counted between two and nine times. Just one base apart from a much larger clone, this may be a read error. This chain joins TRBV6-1 and TRBJ1-2; 8 bases map to TRBD1. The V and J ends lost 5 bases and 5 bases, in that order; junction bases with no gene match: 4. The CDR3 extends over 13 amino acids. CDR1 MNHNS and CDR2 SASEGT come from the germline V gene. DNA of the CDR3: TGTGCCAGCAGTCGGGACAGGCAGTATGGCTACACCTTC. Translation: CASSRDRQYGYTF.

In this sample, this clonotype turned up a few times. The J gene is TRBJ2-2, the V gene TRBV10-3; D remains unclear. The CDR3 spans 16 residues. In germline, CDR1 is ENHRY, CDR2 SYGVKD. The ends were cut back, 5 bases at V and 3 bases at J, with 16 bases in the middle. CDR3 in DNA: TGTGCCATCAGTTTCCGTGCCGGAGAGGACACCGGGGAGCTGTTTTTT. Its protein is CAISFRAGEDTGELFF.

This clonotype has more than one count but fewer than ten. The CDR3 region is CSARDRLTGELFF. For the CDR3, the DNA is TGCAGTGCTAGAGATCGTCTCACCGGGGAGCTGTTTTTT. The rearrangement links TRBV20-1 to TRBJ2-2; D remains unclear. The CDR3 totals 13 residues. Trimming shortened V by 0 bases and J by 4 bases, and 6 bases separated the two germline ends. Per the germline V gene, CDR1 is DFQATT and CDR2 is SNEGSKA (reference sequence).

This clonotype was found many times. This chain uses TRBV6-1 with TRBJ1-2, with a weak D call TRBD1 (6 bases). Germline V gene data show CDR1 as MNHNS and CDR2 as SASEGT. The CDR3 extends over 13 amino acids. V was trimmed by 6 bases and J by 2 bases, leaving 10 bases between them. The CDR3 DNA is TGTGCCAGCAGGCCCGGACAGAACTATGGCTACACCTTC. Its translation: CASRPGQNYGYTF.

The J gene is TRBJ2-1, the V gene TRBV7-2; 7 nucleotides align to TRBD1. The CDR3 loop spans 16 amino acids. Germline V gene data show CDR1 as SGHTA and CDR2 as FQGNSA. Trimming took 3 bases from V and 6 from J; bases not matched to a gene: 11. The CDR3 nucleotides are TGTGCCAGCAGCTTGGGTGCTAGGGGGCCCCTCAATGAGCAGTTCTTC. It is translated as CASSLGARGPLNEQFF. Together with reference TRBV7-2 and TRBJ2-1, the CDR3 gives the full variable domain: GAGVSQSPSNKVTEKGKDVELRCDPISGHTALYWYRQSLGQGLEFLIYFQGNSAPDKSGLPSDRFSAERTGGSVSTLTIQRTQQEDSAVYLCASSLGARGPLNEQFFGPGTRLTVL.

The chain joins TRBV5-1 to TRBJ1-1, with 8 bases aligning to TRBD1. This CDR3 spans 14 amino acids. Germline V gene data show CDR1 as SGHRS and CDR2 as YFSETQ. J lost 5 bases, V lost 4 bases, and 7 bases had no gene match. CDR3 sequence: CASSRSQGATEAFF. CDR3 bases: TGCGCCAGCAGCCGAAGTCAGGGGGCGACTGAAGCTTTCTTT.

This clonotype was seen repeatedly, ten times or more. V gene TRBV12-5 combines with J gene TRBJ1-2; 7 nucleotides match TRBD1. CDR1 is LGHNT, CDR2 FRNRAP, per germline. The V gene end was trimmed by 3 bases and the J gene end by 0 bases; junction bases not matched to a gene: 1. The CDR3 extends over 14 amino acids. This CDR3 reads CASGLGQANYGYTF. CDR3 bases: TGTGCTAGTGGTTTAGGACAGGCTAACTATGGCTACACCTTC.

This chain links TRBV29-1 with TRBJ2-2; no definite D call. CDR1 and CDR2 from the germline V gene are SQVTM and ANQGSEA. The CDR3 is 13 residues long. V gave up 3 bases and J gave up 6 bases, with 11 bases separating them. CDR3 amino acids: CSVDLGLAGELFF. DNA for the CDR3: TGCAGCGTTGATCTTGGTCTAGCCGGGGAGCTGTTTTTT.